This TCR beta chain was retrieved from a study of shared clonotypes between healthy human individuals. Investigators spread the genomic DNA of each subset evenly over several immunoSEQ plates. Under the authors' procedure: ImmunoSEQ sequences covered only the junction and lacked quality scores; filtering therefore differed. Assay used: immunoSEQ multiplex PCR; TCRdb lists only in-frame clones, some missing. V, J and clone size derive from that table, while D and trimming were established from the DNA sequence. The sample yields 600,000 to 700,000 clones, roughly 73% seen once. Nashville, Tennessee was home to all donors, who were Caucasian adults. This CDR3 is built from 15 residues. V lost 3 bases, J lost 3 bases, and 3 bases stayed unmatched. The germline V gene encodes CDR1 LNHDA and CDR2 SQIVND (reference sequence).

The TCR sequence derives from a woman under 40 in good health. Sequencing was done on a sample of memory CD4+ T cells sorted from blood. The sample's subset: CD45RA-negative fraction. This chain uses TRBV19 with TRBJ2-2, with 8 bases identical to TRBD2. The CDR3: CASSIAGRDTGELFF. The CDR3 bases are TGTGCCAGTAGTATTGCCGGGAGGGACACCGGGGAGCTGTTTTTT.